This T cell receptor (beta chain) was captured in a study of T cell responses to AZD1222 COVID-19 vaccine. Study outcomes and limitations: Clonal diversity was possibly underestimated, and the donors were mostly white British, with more females. Only a handful of AZD1222 recipients, more than 5 in all, had baseline seropositivity. Spike-spanning, vaccine-associated CD4 TCRs were dominant at 160-218 and 743-854. The study reported that nearly half of spike-specific TCRs target unmutated variant regions.

Details on this clone: Its antigen is still unknown.

Method: immunoSEQ multiplex PCR; TCRdb's copy keeps in-frame clones and lacks some. The sample lists 68,000 or so clones; 65% to 80% were seen once. CDR3 size: 15 residues. V shed 6 bases and J shed 3 bases, with 18 bases lying between them. CDR1 is MNHEY and CDR2 is SVGEGT in the germline V gene. The receptor's source is an adult in good health. Sequenced material: peripheral blood, taken on day 0 of AZD1222 vaccination. The chain has TRBV6-2 or TRBV6-3 and TRBJ2-7; D might be TRBD1 (5 bases). CDR3 sequence: CASSPDRPLYYEQYF. CDR3 sequence (DNA): TGTGCCAGCAGCCCCGACAGACCCCTCTACTACGAGCAGTACTTC.